These 29 T cell receptor beta chains originate from one sample sequenced in a study of tumor and adjacent non-tumor tissue in lung cancer. This sample's RNA came from whole unsorted tissue. This non-tumor lung sample came from over 3 cm beyond the tumor edge. Three rounds of nested PCR, following a modified ARM-PCR protocol, produced the TCRbeta library. TCRdb reprocessed the multiplex PCR reads with MiXCR, giving one entry per CDR3 protein. Of 35,000 to 55,000 distinct CDR3 sequences listed, roughly 60% are singletons. Sequencing was done on a sample of distant non-tumor lung tissue. The receptors shown here come from a woman between 35 and 50 years old with non-small cell lung cancer.

This clonotype was recorded at least ten times. The rearrangement joins TRBV12-3 or TRBV12-4 to TRBJ1-2, with D possibly TRBD1 on 5 matching bases. Trimming took off 1 base at V and 7 bases at J, with 13 bases between the two ends. The CDR3 totals 14 residues. The CDR3 region is CASSLVKGTGGYTF. The CDR3, as DNA: TGTGCCAGCAGTTTAGTCAAGGGGACGGGTGGCTACACCTTC.

The chain has TRBV2 and TRBJ2-3; a weak D match, TRBD1 (5 bases). Trimming cost V 4 bases and J 6 bases, with 20 bases left between them. There are 16 residues in the CDR3. Germline V lookup: CDR1 SNHLY, CDR2 FYNNEI. The CDR3 spells CASSGGIRAPADTQYF. CDR3 DNA: TGTGCCAGCAGTGGTGGCATCAGGGCCCCCGCGGATACGCAGTATTTT.

With respect to this clonotype: Without the conserved terminal phenylalanine or tryptophan, this CDR3 likely stems from a read error. This chain joins TRBV6-6 and TRBJ1-6; 7 bases match TRBD1. The CDR3 runs 14 residues. Germline CDR1 reads MNHNY; CDR2 reads SVGAGI (reference sequence). The CDR3, as DNA: TGCGCCAGCAGCCGCGATAGGGGGCGTGAACCCCTCCACTAT. Encoded protein: CASSRDRGREPLHY.

A remark on this clonotype: The junction shows a germline mismatch at one end, possibly a read error. The chain recombines TRBV28 with TRBJ2-3; possible D gene TRBD2, 5 bases. Germline assignment: CDR1 MDHEN and CDR2 SYDVKM. The CDR3 runs to 16 residues. CDR3 nucleotides: TGTGCCAGCATACGGCATGGGGAACCTAGCACAGATACGCAGTATTTC. Protein sequence: CASIRHGEPSTDTQYF.

This chain links TRBV6-2 or TRBV6-3 with TRBJ1-5; unclear D gene. The J call may be wrong; the DNA end is better matched by TRBJ2-3. Germline loops: CDR1 MNHEY, CDR2 SVGEGT. The CDR3 length is 17 residues. As DNA, the CDR3 is TGTGCCGGCACCCCACATTCAGAAGGGTATCGCAATCAGCCCCAGTATTTT. This translates into CAGTPHSEGYRNQPQYF.

This clonotype was detected only a few times. A much larger clone differs from this one at a single base, so this may be a read error. V gene TRBV11-2 combines with J gene TRBJ2-7; TRBD1 aligns across 9 bases. Germline V gene sequence: CDR1 SGHAT, CDR2 FQNNGV. CDR3 length: 15 amino acids. The CDR3 protein is CVSSLGQGPPYEQYF. CDR3 bases: TGTGTCAGCAGCTTAGGACAGGGGCCACCCTACGAGCAGTACTTC.

With regard to this clonotype: A much larger clonotype is one base distant, so this may be a read error. V and J are TRBV7-8 and TRBJ2-2; D uncertain. The CDR3 is 15 amino acids. In germline, CDR1 is SGHVS, CDR2 FQNEAQ. The V end lost 2 bases, the J end lost 5 bases, and 12 bases lay between the germline ends. For the CDR3, the DNA is TGTGCCAGCAGCTTAAGGCAGTGGGGAACCGGGGAGCTGTTTTTT. Translated: CASSLRQWGTGELFF. Together with reference TRBV7-8 and TRBJ2-2, the CDR3 gives the full variable domain: GAGVSQSPRYKVAKRGQDVALRCDPISGHVSLFWYQQALGQGPEFLTYFQNEAQLDKSGLPSDRFFAERPEGSVSTLKIQRTQQEDSAVYLCASSLRQWGTGELFFGEGSRLTVL.

This clonotype was picked up a small number of times. With a much larger clone just one base away, this may be a read error. V gene TRBV6-1 combines with J gene TRBJ1-3; 7 positions agree with TRBD1. CDR3 size: 16 residues. Germline CDR1 and CDR2: MNHNS and SASEGT. Germline trimming cut 5 bases from V and 3 bases from J; bases unmatched to any gene: 10. The CDR3 region is CASSLQGTSFGNTIYF. CDR3 DNA: TGTGCCAGCAGTTTACAGGGGACTTCGTTTGGAAACACCATATATTTT.

Worth noting for this clonotype: Being one base from a much bigger clone, this may be a read error. The J gene is TRBJ2-1, the V gene TRBV30; D uncertain. CDR3 size: 10 residues. Per germline, CDR1 GTSNPN and CDR2 SVGIG (reference sequence). The chain's CDR3 is CTSGHNEQFF. The CDR3 DNA is TGTACCTCTGGACACAATGAGCAGTTCTTC.

This clonotype was seen ten or more times. The V gene is TRBV6-5, the J gene TRBJ1-5; 9 bases fit TRBD1. Germline-derived CDR1 and CDR2 are MNHEY and SVGAGI. CDR3 length equals 19 residues. J lost 1 base, V lost 6 bases, and 16 bases had no gene match. Here the CDR3 DNA reads TGTGCCAGCAGGGCTAGGGGACAGGGAGGTCTTGGGAGCAATCAGCCCCAGCATTTT. This gives the protein CASRARGQGGLGSNQPQHF.

For this clonotype: Its ends do not fully match the called genes, so a read error is possible. The J gene is TRBJ1-1, the V gene TRBV6-5; D is unresolved. Germline V CDR1 and CDR2: MNHEY, SVGAGI. CDR3 size: 13 residues. CDR3 protein: CASSRIPNTEAFF. CDR3 nucleotides: TGTGCCAGCAGCCGGATACCAAACACTGAAGCTTTCTTC.

Turning to this clonotype: The junction and the germline gene differ at one end; a read error may be behind it. The chain employs TRBV5-1 and TRBJ1-2; D possibly corresponds to TRBD1 (5 bases). This CDR3 is built from 16 residues. Germline CDR1 and CDR2: SGHRS and YFSETQ. CDR3 nucleotide sequence: TGCGCCAGCAGCTTGGGGGCCTCAGGGACCGGCTATGGCTACGCCTTC. Its translation is CASSLGASGTGYGYAF.

Comment on this clonotype: This likely comes from a read error, as the CDR3 has no conserved phenylalanine or tryptophan at its end. The chain carries TRBV11-2 and TRBJ2-7; a possible D gene is TRBD1 (6 bases). This CDR3 spans 12 amino acids. Germline lookup yields CDR1 SGHAT and CDR2 FQNNGV. This chain's CDR3 is CANSLGGAEQYL. The CDR3 bases are TGTGCCAACAGCTTAGGGGGTGCCGAGCAGTACCTC.

The chain employs TRBV4-1 and TRBJ2-2; D not resolved. V was pared by 7 bases and J by 4 bases, with 10 bases between. CDR1 is MGHRA and CDR2 is YSYEKL in the germline V gene. The CDR3 runs to 13 residues. CDR3 bases: TGCGCCAGCATTGGATCGGGCACCGGGGAGCTGTTTTTT. Translation gives CASIGSGTGELFF.

This clonotype showed up many times. The chain is built from TRBV6-5 and TRBJ2-3, with 8 positions matching TRBD2. Trimming removed 5 bases from V and 2 bases from J; junction bases left unmatched: 3. This CDR3 spans 14 amino acids. Germline V gives CDR1 MNHEY, CDR2 SVGAGI. CDR3: CASSPGGVTDTQYF. CDR3 sequence (DNA): TGTGCCAGCAGTCCCGGGGGGGTCACAGATACGCAGTATTTT.

As regards this clonotype: A much bigger clone sits one base away, suggesting this may be a read error. This rearrangement joins TRBV10-2 to TRBJ2-1, with D possibly called TRBD1 or TRBD2 (5 bases each). The CDR3 has 13 amino acids. Per the germline V gene, CDR1 is WSHSY and CDR2 is SAAADI. CDR3 region: CTSSETAVNEQFF. The CDR3 nucleotides are TGCACCAGCAGTGAGACAGCGGTCAATGAGCAGTTCTTC.

The J gene is TRBJ2-7, the V gene TRBV4-1; 7 positions agree with TRBD1. There are 15 residues in the CDR3. Germline-derived CDR1 and CDR2 are MGHRA and YSYEKL. V lost 10 bases and J lost 3; bases outside the gene matches: 15. The CDR3, as DNA: TGCGCCACCAACCAAGGAACAGGGGTTTACTACGAGCAGTACTTC. This gives the protein CATNQGTGVYYEQYF.

As for this clonotype: Given the absence of the conserved phenylalanine or tryptophan at the CDR3 end, a read error is likely. This rearrangement joins TRBV11-2 to TRBJ1-2, with D tentatively TRBD1 (5 bases). CDR3 length: 14 amino acids. Germline lookup yields CDR1 SGHAT and CDR2 FQNNGV. Between the trimmed V and J ends, which lost 6 bases and 10 bases, there was a span of 21 bases. The CDR3 loop is CASRSLWGSVDYTL. In DNA, the CDR3 is TGTGCCAGCAGGAGCTTGTGGGGCTCGGTTGACTACACCCTC.

Ten or more counts support this clonotype. The V gene is TRBV7-8, the J gene TRBJ2-2, with TRBD2 as a possible D gene (7 bases). V shed 6 bases and J shed 6 bases, with 17 bases lying between them. The CDR3 length is 15 residues. Germline values: CDR1 SGHVS, CDR2 FQNEAQ. The CDR3, as DNA: TGTGCCAGCAGAACATGGAAGGGGGGGCCCGGGGAGCTGTTTTTT. Its protein is CASRTWKGGPGELFF.

This clonotype was detected ten times or more. The genes are TRBV4-2 and TRBJ1-2, with D hard to call. The CDR3 contains 16 residues. Germline V gene data show CDR1 as LGHNA and CDR2 as YNFKEQ. Trimming stripped 0 bases from V and 4 bases from J, with 15 bases between. CDR3 in amino acids: CASSQEAVGISYGYTF. The CDR3 DNA reads as TGTGCCAGCAGCCAAGAGGCGGTGGGGATCAGCTATGGCTACACCTTC.

The rearrangement uses TRBV29-1 and TRBJ1-3; tentative D call: TRBD1 (5 bases). Trimming took off 4 bases at V and 0 bases at J, with 13 bases between the two ends. Germline V gene data show CDR1 as SQVTM and CDR2 as ANQGSEA. The CDR3 spans 15 residues. The DNA of the CDR3 is TGCAGCGTTGTCTGGGGCAGGGCCTCTGGAAACACCATATATTTT. Residues: CSVVWGRASGNTIYF.

Details on this clonotype: Just one base apart from a much larger clone, this may be a read error. This sequence joins TRBV13 and TRBJ1-1; a possible D gene is TRBD1 (5 bases). The germline V gene has CDR1 PRHDT and CDR2 FYEKMQ (reference sequence). The CDR3 is 13 residues long. Trimming shortened V by 6 bases and J by 5 bases, and 13 bases separated the two germline ends. The CDR3 DNA is TGTGCCAGCAGGCTACCGGGACTTACTGAAGCTTTCTTT. Protein: CASRLPGLTEAFF.

This clonotype has ten or more counts. The chain couples TRBV29-1 to TRBJ2-7; 11 bases match TRBD2. Germline loops: CDR1 SQVTM, CDR2 ANQGSEA. V trimming: 5 bases; J trimming: 3 bases; junction bases outside the gene matches: 3. This CDR3 comprises 13 residues. Written as DNA, the CDR3 is TGCAGCGTTAATCTAGCGGGAGGCTACGAGCAGTACTTC. It codes for CSVNLAGGYEQYF.

This clonotype has a single count. The final CDR3 position lacks the conserved phenylalanine or tryptophan, pointing to a likely read error. The V and J genes are TRBV7-9 and TRBJ2-5; TRBD2 might be the D (5 bases). Between the trimmed V and J ends, which lost 1 base and 1 base, there was a span of 16 bases. This CDR3 comprises 17 residues. Germline V CDR1 and CDR2: SEHNR, FQNEAQ (reference sequence). This CDR3 is CASSLGWAFGIQETQYL. The CDR3, as DNA: TGTGCCAGCAGCTTAGGTTGGGCTTTCGGGATCCAAGAGACCCAGTACTTA.

Notes on this clonotype: A much larger clone differs by one base, so this may be a read error. This chain connects TRBV30 to TRBJ1-5; 7 bases fit TRBD1. CDR1 GTSNPN and CDR2 SVGIG come from the germline V gene (reference sequence). The CDR3 contains 14 residues. The CDR3 DNA follows: TGTGCCTGGGGCGGACAGGTGGGGAATCAGCTCCAGCATTTT. Translating gives CAWGGQVGNQLQHF.

In regard to this clonotype: Its ends do not fully match the called genes, so a read error is possible. V and J are TRBV11-2 and TRBJ2-3; unclear D gene. This CDR3 region has 14 residues. Per the germline V gene, CDR1 is SGHAT and CDR2 is FQNNGV. The CDR3 bases are TGTACCAGCAGCGCTAACGCTGTCACAGATACTCAGTATTTT. Encoded protein: CTSSANAVTDTQYF.

The chain carries TRBV30 and TRBJ1-1, with 7 bases that match TRBD1. The junction had 9 bases not matched to a gene; V was cut back by 3 bases and J by 2 bases. Germline V CDR1 and CDR2: GTSNPN, SVGIG (reference sequence). The CDR3 is 15 amino acids. The CDR3 region is CAWRPLTGLNTEAFF. CDR3 nucleotide sequence: TGTGCCTGGAGACCCCTGACAGGGCTCAACACTGAAGCTTTCTTT. The entire variable domain, with the rest obtained from reference TRBV30 and TRBJ1-1, is as follows: SQTIHQWPATLVQPVGSPLSLECTVEGTSNPNLYWYRQAAGRGLQLLFYSVGIGQISSEVPQNLSASRPQDRQFILSSKKLLLSDSGFYLCAWRPLTGLNTEAFFGQGTRLTVV.

Concerning this clonotype itself: A read error is likely, as this CDR3 ends without the conserved phenylalanine or tryptophan. The chain is built from TRBV28 and TRBJ2-7; D may be TRBD2 (6 bases). This CDR3 has 14 amino acids. CDR1 and CDR2 from the germline V gene are MDHEN and SYDVKM. In nucleotides, the CDR3 is TGTGCCTGCAGTTTACTAGCAGGTCGGGTCGAGCAGTACATC. The encoded protein is CACSLLAGRVEQYI.

For this clonotype: One end of the junction fails to match germline, which may point to a read error. V gene TRBV6-4 combines with J gene TRBJ2-3; 7 bases agree with TRBD2. This CDR3 region has 15 residues. Germline lookup yields CDR1 MRHNA and CDR2 SNTAGT. The CDR3 region has the DNA TGTGCCGGCAGTGACGAGACTAGCCACACAGATACGCAGTATTTT. Residues: CAGSDETSHTDTQYF.